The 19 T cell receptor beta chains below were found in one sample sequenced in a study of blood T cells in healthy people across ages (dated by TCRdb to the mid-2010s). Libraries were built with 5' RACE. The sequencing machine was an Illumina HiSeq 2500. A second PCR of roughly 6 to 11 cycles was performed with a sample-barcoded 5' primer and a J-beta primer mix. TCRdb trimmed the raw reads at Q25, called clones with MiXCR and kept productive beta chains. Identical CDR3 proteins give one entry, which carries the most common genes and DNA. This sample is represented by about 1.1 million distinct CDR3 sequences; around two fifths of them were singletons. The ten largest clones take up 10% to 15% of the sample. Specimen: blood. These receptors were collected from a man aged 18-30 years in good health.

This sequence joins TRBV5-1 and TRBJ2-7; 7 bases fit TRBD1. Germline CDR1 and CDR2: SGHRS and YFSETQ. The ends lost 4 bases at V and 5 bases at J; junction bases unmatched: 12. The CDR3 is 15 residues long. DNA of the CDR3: TGCGCCAGCAGCCTGCGACAGGGTAGTAGCGACGAGCAGTACTTC. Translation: CASSLRQGSSDEQYF.

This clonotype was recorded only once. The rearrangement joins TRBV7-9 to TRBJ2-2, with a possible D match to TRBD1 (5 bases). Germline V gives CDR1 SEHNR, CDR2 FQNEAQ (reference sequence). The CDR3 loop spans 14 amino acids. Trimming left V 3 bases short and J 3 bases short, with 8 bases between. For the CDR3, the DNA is TGTGCCAGCAGCTTGAAACAGGACACCGGGGAGCTGTTTTTT. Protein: CASSLKQDTGELFF.

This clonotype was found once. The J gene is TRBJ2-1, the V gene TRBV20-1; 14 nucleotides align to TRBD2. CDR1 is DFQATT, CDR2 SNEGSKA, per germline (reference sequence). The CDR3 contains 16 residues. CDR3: CSPGLAGGLNRNEQFF. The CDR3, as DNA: TGCAGCCCAGGACTAGCGGGAGGTCTAAATCGGAATGAGCAGTTCTTC.

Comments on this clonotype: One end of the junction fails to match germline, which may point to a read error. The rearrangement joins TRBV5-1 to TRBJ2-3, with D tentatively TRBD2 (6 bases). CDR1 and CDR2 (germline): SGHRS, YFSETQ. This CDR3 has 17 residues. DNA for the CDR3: TGTGCCAGCAGCTTGCTAGCGACTTCCCCTAGCACAGATACGCAGTATTTT. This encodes CASSLLATSPSTDTQYF.

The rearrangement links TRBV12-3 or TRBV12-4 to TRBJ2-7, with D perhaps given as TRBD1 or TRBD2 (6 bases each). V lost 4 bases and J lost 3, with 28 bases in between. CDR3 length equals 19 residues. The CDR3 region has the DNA TGTGCCAGCAGTTCCAATGTTCGGGACCAGGGGACTGCAAACTACGAGCAGTACTTC. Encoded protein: CASSSNVRDQGTANYEQYF.

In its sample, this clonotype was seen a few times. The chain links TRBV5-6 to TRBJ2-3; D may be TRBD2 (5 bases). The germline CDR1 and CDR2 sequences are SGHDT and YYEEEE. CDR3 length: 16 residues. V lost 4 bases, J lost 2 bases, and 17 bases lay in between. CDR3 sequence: CASSRPWRSLTDTQYF. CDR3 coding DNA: TGTGCCAGCAGCCGCCCTTGGAGGTCCCTCACAGATACGCAGTATTTT.

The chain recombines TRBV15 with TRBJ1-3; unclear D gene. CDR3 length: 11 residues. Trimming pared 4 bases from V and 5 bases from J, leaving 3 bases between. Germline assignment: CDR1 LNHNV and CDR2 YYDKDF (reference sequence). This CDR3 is CATSTRNTIYF. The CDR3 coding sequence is TGTGCCACCAGCACAAGAAACACCATATATTTT.

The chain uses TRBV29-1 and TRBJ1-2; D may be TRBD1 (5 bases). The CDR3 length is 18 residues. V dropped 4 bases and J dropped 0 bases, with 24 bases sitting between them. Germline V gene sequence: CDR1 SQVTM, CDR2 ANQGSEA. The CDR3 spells CSVVGQSAGSRANYGYTF. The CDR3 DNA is TGCAGCGTTGTAGGGCAGTCGGCAGGGTCTCGGGCTAACTATGGCTACACCTTC.

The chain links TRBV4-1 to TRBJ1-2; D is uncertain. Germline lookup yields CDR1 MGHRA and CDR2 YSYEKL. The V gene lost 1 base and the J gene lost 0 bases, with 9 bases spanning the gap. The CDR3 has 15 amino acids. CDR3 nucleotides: TGCGCCAGCAGCCAAGTAGGTGCAGCTAACTATGGCTACACCTTC. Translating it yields CASSQVGAANYGYTF.

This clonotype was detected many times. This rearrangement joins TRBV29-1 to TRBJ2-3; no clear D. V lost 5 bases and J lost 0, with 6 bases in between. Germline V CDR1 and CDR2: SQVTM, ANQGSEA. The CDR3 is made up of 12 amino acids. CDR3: CSVWKSTDTQYF. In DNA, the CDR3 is TGCAGCGTTTGGAAAAGCACAGATACGCAGTATTTT.

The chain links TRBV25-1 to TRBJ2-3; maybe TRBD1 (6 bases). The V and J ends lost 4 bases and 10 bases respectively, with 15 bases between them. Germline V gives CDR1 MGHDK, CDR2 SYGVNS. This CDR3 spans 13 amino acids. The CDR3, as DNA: TGTGCCAGCAGTGGTACCCAGGGGTTTGCGCAGTATTTT. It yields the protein CASSGTQGFAQYF.

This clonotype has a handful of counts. In DNA form, the CDR3 reads TGTGCCAGCAGCGTGGTGATCCGGGATGAGCAGTTCTTC. Protein sequence: CASSVVIRDEQFF. The rearrangement links TRBV5-5 to TRBJ2-1; D is unresolved. Trimming shortened V by 4 bases and J by 8 bases, and 13 bases separated the two germline ends. The CDR3 extends over 13 amino acids. Germline CDR1 SGHKS, CDR2 YYEKEE (reference sequence).

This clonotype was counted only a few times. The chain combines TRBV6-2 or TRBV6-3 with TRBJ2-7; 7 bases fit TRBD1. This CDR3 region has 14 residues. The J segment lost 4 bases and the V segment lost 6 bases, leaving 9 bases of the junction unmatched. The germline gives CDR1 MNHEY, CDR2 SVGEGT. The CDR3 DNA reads TGTGCCAGCAGCTCTAGAGGGGGCGCGTACGAGCAGTACTTC. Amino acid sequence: CASSSRGGAYEQYF.

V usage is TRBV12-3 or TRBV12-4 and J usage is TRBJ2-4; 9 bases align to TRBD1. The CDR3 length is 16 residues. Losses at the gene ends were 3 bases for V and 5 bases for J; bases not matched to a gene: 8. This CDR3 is CASSFHRGLGENIQYF. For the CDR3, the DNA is TGTGCCAGCAGTTTTCACAGGGGGCTCGGCGAAAACATTCAGTACTTC.

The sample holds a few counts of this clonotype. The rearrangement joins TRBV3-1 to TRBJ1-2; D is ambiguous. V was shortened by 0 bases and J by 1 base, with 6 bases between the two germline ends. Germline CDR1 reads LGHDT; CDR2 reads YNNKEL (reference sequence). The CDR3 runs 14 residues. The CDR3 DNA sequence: TGTGCCAGCAGCCAAGATCTTGTTAACTATGGCTACACCTTC. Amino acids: CASSQDLVNYGYTF.

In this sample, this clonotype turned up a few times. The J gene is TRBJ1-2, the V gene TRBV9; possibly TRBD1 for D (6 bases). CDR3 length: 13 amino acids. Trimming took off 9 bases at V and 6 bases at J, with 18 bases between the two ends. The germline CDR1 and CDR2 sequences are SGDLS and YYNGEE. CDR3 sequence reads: CATSRGGKDGYTF. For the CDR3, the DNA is TGTGCCACCAGTCGAGGGGGGAAGGATGGCTACACCTTC.

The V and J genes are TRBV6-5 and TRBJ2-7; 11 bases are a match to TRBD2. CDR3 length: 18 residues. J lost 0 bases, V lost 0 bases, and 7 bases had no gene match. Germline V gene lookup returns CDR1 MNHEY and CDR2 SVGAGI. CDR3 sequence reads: CASSYSSSSGGLSYEQYF. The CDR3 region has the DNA TGTGCCAGCAGTTACTCGTCGTCTAGCGGGGGGCTCTCCTACGAGCAGTACTTC.

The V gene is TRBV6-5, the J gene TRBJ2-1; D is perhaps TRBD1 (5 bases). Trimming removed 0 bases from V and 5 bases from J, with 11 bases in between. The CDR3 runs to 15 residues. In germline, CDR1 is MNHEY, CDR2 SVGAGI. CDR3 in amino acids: CASSYSKGPNNEQFF. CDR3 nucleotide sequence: TGTGCCAGCAGTTACTCTAAGGGGCCGAACAATGAGCAGTTCTTC.

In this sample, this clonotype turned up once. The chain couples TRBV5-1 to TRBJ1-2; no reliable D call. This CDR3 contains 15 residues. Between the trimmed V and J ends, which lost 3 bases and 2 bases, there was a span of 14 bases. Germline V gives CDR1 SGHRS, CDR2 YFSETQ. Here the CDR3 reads CASSWGEAGNYGYTF. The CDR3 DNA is TGCGCCAGCAGCTGGGGAGAGGCGGGGAACTATGGCTACACCTTC. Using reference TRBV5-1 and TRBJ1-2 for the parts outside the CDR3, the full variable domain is KAGVTQTPRYLIKTRGQQVTLSCSPISGHRSVSWYQQTPGQGLQFLFEYFSETQRNKGNFPGRFSGRQFSNSRSEMNVSTLELGDSALYLCASSWGEAGNYGYTFGSGTRLTVV.